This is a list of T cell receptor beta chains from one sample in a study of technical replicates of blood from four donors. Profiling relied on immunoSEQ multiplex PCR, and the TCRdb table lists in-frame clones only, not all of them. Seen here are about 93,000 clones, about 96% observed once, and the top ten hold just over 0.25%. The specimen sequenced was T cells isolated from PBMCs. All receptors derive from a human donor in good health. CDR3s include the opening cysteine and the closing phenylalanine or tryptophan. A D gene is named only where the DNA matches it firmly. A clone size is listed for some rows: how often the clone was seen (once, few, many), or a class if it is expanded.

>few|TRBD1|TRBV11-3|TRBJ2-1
CASSPPGQRNEQFF
TGTGCCAGCAGCCCTCCGGGACAGCGTAATGAGCAGTTCTTC
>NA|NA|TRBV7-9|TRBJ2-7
CASSLGGRDEQYF
TGTGCCAGCAGCTTAGGTGGGCGGGACGAGCAGTACTTC
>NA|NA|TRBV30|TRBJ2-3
CAWSLVSQGVFTDTQYF
TGTGCCTGGAGCCTAGTATCACAGGGCGTATTTACAGATACGCAGTATTTT
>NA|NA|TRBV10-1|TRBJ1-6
CASSDRGSPLHF
TGCGCCAGCAGTGACAGGGGTTCACCCCTCCACTTT
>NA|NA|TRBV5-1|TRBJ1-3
CASSFWGLGSPGNTIYF
TGCGCCAGCAGCTTTTGGGGGCTAGGCAGCCCTGGAAACACCATATATTTT
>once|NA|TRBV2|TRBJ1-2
CASSRNYGYTF
TGTGCCAGCAGCAGGAACTATGGCTACACCTTC
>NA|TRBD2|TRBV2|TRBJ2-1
CASRGIAGGNEQFF
TGTGCCAGCAGGGGAATAGCGGGAGGTAATGAGCAGTTCTTC
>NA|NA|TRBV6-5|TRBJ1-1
CASSYGGIWAEAFF
TGTGCCAGCAGTTACGGGGGGATTTGGGCTGAAGCTTTCTTT
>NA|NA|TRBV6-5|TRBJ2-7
CATGQNTYEQYF
TGTGCCACCGGACAGAACACCTACGAGCAGTACTTC
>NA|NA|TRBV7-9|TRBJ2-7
CASEDRRYEQYF
TGTGCCAGCGAGGACAGACGCTACGAGCAGTACTTC
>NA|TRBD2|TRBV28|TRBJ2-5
CASSLTTSGAQETQYF
TGTGCCAGCAGCCTGACCACTAGCGGGGCGCAAGAGACCCAGTACTTC
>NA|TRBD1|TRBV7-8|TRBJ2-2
CAGSDRGESTGELFF
TGTGCCGGCAGCGACAGGGGCGAAAGCACCGGGGAGCTGTTTTTT
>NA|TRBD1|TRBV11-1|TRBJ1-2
CASSGGTGYGYTF
TGTGCCAGCAGCGGGGGGACAGGCTATGGCTACACCTTC
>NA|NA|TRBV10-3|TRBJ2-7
CAISESWQGARREQYF
TGTGCCATCAGTGAGTCGTGGCAGGGTGCAAGGCGTGAGCAGTACTTC
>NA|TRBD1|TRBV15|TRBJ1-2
CATSTPWTGGAHGYTF
TGTGCCACCAGCACGCCTTGGACAGGGGGCGCACATGGCTACACCTTC
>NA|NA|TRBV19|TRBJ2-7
CASSMTGSSYEQYF
TGTGCCAGTAGTATGACAGGTAGCTCCTACGAGCAGTACTTC
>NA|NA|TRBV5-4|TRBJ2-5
CASSLQETQYF
TGTGCCAGCAGCTTACAGGAGACCCAGTACTTC
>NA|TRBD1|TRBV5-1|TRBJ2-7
CASSWTGSSYEQYF
TGCGCCAGCAGCTGGACAGGGTCCTCCTACGAGCAGTACTTC
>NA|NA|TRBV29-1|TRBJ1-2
CSVGVPPYGYTF
TGCAGCGTTGGAGTCCCGCCCTATGGCTACACCTTC
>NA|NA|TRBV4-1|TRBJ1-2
CASRTTGGPYGYTF
TGCGCCAGCAGGACAACGGGGGGTCCATATGGCTACACCTTC
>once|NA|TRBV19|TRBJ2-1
CASSHPGVGAFGNEQFF
TGTGCCAGTAGCCACCCCGGCGTAGGGGCCTTCGGGAATGAGCAGTTCTTC
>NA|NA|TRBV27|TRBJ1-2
CASSSTGGDFGYTF
TGTGCCAGCAGTTCCACGGGGGGGGATTTTGGCTACACCTTC
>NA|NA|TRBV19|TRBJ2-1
CASSIRGNTGAPLDREQFF
TGTGCCAGTAGTATTCGGGGTAACACGGGAGCGCCCCTTGACCGTGAGCAGTTCTTC
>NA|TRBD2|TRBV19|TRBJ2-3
CASSTGLAGGPDTQYF
TGTGCCAGTAGTACGGGACTAGCGGGGGGGCCGGATACGCAGTATTTT
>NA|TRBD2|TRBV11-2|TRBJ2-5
CASSLVAGGRETQYF
TGTGCCAGCAGCTTAGTAGCGGGGGGCCGAGAGACCCAGTACTTC
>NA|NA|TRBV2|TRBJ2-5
CASSEKWRGSKETQYF
TGTGCCAGCAGTGAAAAGTGGCGGGGTTCGAAGGAGACCCAGTACTTC
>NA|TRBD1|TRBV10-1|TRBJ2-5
CASSARDRDQETQYF
TGCGCCAGCAGCGCCCGGGACAGGGATCAAGAGACCCAGTACTTC
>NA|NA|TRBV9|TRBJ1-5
CASSVGGLSNQPQHF
TGTGCCAGCAGCGTAGGGGGACTTAGCAATCAGCCCCAGCATTTT
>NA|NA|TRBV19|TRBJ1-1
CANQRYTEAFF
TGTGCCAACCAACGGTACACTGAAGCTTTCTTT
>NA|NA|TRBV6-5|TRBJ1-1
CASSYSGPAGYTEAFF
TGTGCCAGCAGTTACTCTGGACCCGCAGGGTACACTGAAGCTTTCTTT
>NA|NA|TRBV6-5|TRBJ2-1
CASSIRRYNEQFF
TGTGCCAGCAGCATACGGAGGTACAATGAGCAGTTCTTC
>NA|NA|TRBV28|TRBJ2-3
CASTYPGDWGSTQYF
TGTGCCAGCACCTACCCCGGGGATTGGGGAAGTACGCAGTATTTT
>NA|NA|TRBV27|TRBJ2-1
CASSQEGQYNEQFF
TGTGCCAGCAGTCAGGAGGGCCAGTACAATGAGCAGTTCTTC
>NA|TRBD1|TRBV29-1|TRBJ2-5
CSVERDRKETQYF
TGCAGCGTTGAAAGGGACAGGAAAGAGACCCAGTACTTC
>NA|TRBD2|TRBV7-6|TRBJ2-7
CAVGSGGYEQYF
TGTGCCGTGGGTAGCGGGGGATACGAGCAGTACTTC
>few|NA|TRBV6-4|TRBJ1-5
CASSAGVPQHF
TGTGCCAGCAGTGCCGGTGTGCCCCAGCATTTT
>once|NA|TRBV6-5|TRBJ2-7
CASSRGIFYEQYF
TGTGCCAGCAGCCGGGGAATATTCTACGAGCAGTACTTC
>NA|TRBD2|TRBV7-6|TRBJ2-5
CASSNPDVAGIQETQYF
TGTGCCAGCAGCAACCCCGATGTAGCGGGGATCCAAGAGACCCAGTACTTC
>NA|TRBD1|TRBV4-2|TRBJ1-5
CASSREHTGDLYSNQPQHF
TGTGCCAGCAGCCGAGAGCATACAGGGGATCTTTATAGCAATCAGCCCCAGCATTTT
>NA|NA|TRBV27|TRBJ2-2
CASGLPGTGELFF
TGTGCCAGTGGACTCCCGGGGACCGGGGAGCTGTTTTTT
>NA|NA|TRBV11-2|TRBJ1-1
CASSLAGALNTEAFF
TGTGCCAGCAGCTTGGCAGGGGCCTTGAACACTGAAGCTTTCTTT
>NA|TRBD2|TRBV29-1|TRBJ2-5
CSVQTPGLASETQYF
TGCAGCGTGCAGACTCCGGGACTAGCGTCTGAGACCCAGTACTTC
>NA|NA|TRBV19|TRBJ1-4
CASSIVTGAGEKLFF
TGTGCCAGTAGTATAGTCACGGGAGCAGGCGAAAAACTGTTTTTT
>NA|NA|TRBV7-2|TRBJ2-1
CASHDRVYNEQFF
TGTGCCAGCCACGACAGAGTCTACAATGAGCAGTTCTTC
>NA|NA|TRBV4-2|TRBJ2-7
CASSSSYEQYF
TGTGCCAGCAGCTCGTCCTACGAGCAGTACTTC
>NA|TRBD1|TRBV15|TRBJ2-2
CATRNQGARTGELFF
TGTGCCACCAGGAACCAGGGGGCGCGCACCGGGGAGCTGTTTTTT
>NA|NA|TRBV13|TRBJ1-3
CASSLEQSGNTIYF
TGTGCCAGCAGCTTAGAACAGAGCGGAAACACCATATATTTT
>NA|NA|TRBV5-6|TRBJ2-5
CASSLDSQETQYF
TGTGCCAGCAGCTTGGACTCGCAAGAGACCCAGTACTTC
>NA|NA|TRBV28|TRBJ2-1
CASSFSGTYNEQFF
TGTGCCAGCAGTTTCTCCGGGACTTACAATGAGCAGTTCTTC
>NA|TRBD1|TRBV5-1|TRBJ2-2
CASSRDRATGELFF
TGCGCCAGCAGCCGCGACAGGGCAACCGGGGAGCTGTTTTTT
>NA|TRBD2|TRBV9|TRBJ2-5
CASSTGAGELRETQYF
TGTGCCAGCAGCACCGGGGCGGGGGAGTTACGAGAGACCCAGTACTTC
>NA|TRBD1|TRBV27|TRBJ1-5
CASSPGSGTGNQPQHF
TGTGCCAGCAGTCCGGGTTCGGGGACAGGCAATCAGCCCCAGCATTTT
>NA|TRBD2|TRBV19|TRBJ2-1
CASRLLRGGRARGEQFF
TGTGCCAGTAGGTTGCTTAGGGGCGGGAGGGCCAGGGGTGAGCAGTTCTTC